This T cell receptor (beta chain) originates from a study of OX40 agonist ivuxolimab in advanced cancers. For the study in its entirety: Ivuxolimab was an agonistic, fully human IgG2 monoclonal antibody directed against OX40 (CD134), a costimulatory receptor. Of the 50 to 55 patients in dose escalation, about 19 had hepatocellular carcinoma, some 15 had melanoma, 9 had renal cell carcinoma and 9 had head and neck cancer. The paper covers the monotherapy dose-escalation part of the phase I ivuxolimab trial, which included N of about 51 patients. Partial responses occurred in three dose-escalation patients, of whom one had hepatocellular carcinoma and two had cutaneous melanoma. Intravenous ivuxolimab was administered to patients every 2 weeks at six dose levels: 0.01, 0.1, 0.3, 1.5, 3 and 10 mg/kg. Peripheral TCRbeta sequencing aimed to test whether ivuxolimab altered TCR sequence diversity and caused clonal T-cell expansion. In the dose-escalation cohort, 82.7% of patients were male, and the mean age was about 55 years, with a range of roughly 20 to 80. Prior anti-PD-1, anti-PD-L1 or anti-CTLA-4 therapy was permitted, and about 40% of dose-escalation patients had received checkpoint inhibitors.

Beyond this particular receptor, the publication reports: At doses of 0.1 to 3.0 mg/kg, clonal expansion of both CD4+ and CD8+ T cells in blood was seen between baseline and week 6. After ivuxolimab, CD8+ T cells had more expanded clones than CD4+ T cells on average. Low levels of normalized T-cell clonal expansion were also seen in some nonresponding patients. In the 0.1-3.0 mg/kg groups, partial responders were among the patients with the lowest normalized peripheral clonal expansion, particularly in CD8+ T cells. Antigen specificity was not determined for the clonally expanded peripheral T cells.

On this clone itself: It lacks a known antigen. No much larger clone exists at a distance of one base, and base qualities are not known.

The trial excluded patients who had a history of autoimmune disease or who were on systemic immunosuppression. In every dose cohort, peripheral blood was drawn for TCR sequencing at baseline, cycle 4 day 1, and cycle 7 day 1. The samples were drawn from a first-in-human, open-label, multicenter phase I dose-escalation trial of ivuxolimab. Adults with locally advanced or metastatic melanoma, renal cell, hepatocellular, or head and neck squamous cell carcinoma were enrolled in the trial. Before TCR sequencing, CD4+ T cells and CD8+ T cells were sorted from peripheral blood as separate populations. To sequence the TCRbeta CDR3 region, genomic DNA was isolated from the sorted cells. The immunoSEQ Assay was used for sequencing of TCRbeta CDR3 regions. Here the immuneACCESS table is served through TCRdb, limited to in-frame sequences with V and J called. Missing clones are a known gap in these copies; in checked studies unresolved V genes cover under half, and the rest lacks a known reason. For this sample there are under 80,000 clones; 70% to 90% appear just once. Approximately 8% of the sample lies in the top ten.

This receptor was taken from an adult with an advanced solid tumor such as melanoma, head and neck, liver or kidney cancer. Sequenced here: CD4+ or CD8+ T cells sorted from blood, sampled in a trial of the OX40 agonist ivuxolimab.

The base sequence is TGTGCCAGCAGCCCCCGGCAGGGTAGGAATTCACCCCTCCACTTT. This translates into CASSPRQGRNSPLHF. The receptor chain draws on TRBV5-6 and TRBJ1-6; the D gene is perhaps TRBD1, on 5 matching bases. The CDR3, from cysteine to phenylalanine, totals 15 residues. The read is trimmed to its CDR3 DNA, 45 bases read in frame from base 1. CDR1 SGHDT and CDR2 YYEEEE are derived from the germline V gene. The V and J ends are trimmed by 4 bases and 7 bases, leaving 15 bases between them.